The clone carrying this T cell receptor (beta chain) was seen only a few times. Its antigen is not identified. This specimen comes from a study of shared clonotypes between healthy human individuals. Study findings and constraints: Represented diversity, genetic and exposure-history alike, was limited by few donors.

Clones were read by immunoSEQ multiplex PCR, and TCRdb kept only the in-frame ones, dropping some. The sample includes around 1,900,000 clones, over 85% seen only once; the top ten take 1.5% to 2%. The naive CD8 fraction comprised CD45RO-negative cells positively selected for CCR7 and excluded terminally differentiated effector memory CD45RA+ cells. The TCR sequence derives from a man aged 18 to 29 in good health. Some clones in this sample may be carry-over from other donors' samples. The sample comprised naive CD8+ T cells from PBMCs.

The CDR3 nucleotides read TGTGCCAGCAGCTTGGAGGGGGGAGAGACCCAGTACTTC. The encoded protein is CASSLEGGETQYF. The chain combines TRBV5-6 with TRBJ2-5; D tentatively fits TRBD1 or TRBD2 (6 bases each). Trimming stripped 0 bases from V and 4 bases from J, with 7 bases between. Germline V CDR1 and CDR2: SGHDT, YYEEEE. The CDR3 has 13 residues. Full variable domain (outside the CDR3, taken from reference TRBV5-6 and TRBJ2-5): DAGVTQSPTHLIKTRGQQVTLRCSPKSGHDTVSWYQQALGQGPQFIFQYYEEEERQRGNFPDRFSGHQFPNYSSELNVNALLLGDSALYLCASSLEGGETQYFGPGTRLLVL.